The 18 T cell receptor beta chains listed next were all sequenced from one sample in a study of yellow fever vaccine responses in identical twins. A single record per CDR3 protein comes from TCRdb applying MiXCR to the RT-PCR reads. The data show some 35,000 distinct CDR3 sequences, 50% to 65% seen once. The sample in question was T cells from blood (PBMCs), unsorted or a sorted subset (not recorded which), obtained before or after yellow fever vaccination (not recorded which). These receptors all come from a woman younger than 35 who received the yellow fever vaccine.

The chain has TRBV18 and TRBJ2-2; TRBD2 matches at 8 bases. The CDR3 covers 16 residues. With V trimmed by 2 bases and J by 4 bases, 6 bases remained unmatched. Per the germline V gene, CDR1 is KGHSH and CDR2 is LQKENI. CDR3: CASSPISGELTGELFF. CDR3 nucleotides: TGTGCCAGCTCACCAATTAGCGGGGAACTCACCGGGGAGCTGTTTTTT. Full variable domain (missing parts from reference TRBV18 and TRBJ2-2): NAGVMQNPRHLVRRRGQEARLRCSPMKGHSHVYWYRQLPEEGLKFMVYLQKENIIDESGMPKERFSAEFPKEGPSILRIQQVVRGDSAAYFCASSPISGELTGELFFGEGSRLTVL.

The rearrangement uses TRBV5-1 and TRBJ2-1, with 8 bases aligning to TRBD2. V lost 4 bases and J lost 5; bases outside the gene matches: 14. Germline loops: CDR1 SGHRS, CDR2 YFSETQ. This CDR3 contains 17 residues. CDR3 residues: CASSLPGVGGADNEQFF. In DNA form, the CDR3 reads TGCGCCAGCAGCCTCCCCGGGGTCGGGGGGGCCGACAATGAGCAGTTCTTC.

The CDR3 DNA follows: TGCGCCAGCAGCCAAGAGTCCCGGCGATCCTACAATGAGCAGTTCTTC. Protein sequence: CASSQESRRSYNEQFF. V gene TRBV4-1 combines with J gene TRBJ2-1, with D unresolved. The germline V and J ends were trimmed by 0 bases and 1 base, with 10 bases remaining between them. CDR1 and CDR2 (germline): MGHRA, YSYEKL. This CDR3 has 16 residues.

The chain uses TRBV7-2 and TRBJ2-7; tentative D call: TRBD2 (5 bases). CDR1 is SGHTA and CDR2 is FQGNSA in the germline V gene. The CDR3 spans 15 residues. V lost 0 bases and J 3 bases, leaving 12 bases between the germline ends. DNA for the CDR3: TGTGCCAGCAGCTTAGCGAACGGAGGCGACTACGAGCAGTACTTC. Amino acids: CASSLANGGDYEQYF.

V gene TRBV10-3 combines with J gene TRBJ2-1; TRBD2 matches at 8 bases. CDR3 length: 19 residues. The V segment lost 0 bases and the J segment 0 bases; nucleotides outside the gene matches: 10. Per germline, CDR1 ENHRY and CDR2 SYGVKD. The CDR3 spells CAISESGTRGLSSYNEQFF. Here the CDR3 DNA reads TGTGCCATCAGTGAGTCGGGGACTAGGGGATTGAGCTCCTACAATGAGCAGTTCTTC.

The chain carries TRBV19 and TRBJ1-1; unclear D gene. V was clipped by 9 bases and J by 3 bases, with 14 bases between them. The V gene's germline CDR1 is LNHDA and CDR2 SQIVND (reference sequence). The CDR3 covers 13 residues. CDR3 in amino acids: CARKDGHYTEAFF. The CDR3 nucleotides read TGTGCCAGAAAAGACGGCCATTACACTGAAGCTTTCTTT.

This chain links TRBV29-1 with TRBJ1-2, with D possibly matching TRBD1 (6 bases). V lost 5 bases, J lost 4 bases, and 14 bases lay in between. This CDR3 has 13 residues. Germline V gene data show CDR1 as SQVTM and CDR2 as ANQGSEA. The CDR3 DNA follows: TGCAGCGTTACAGGGAGTCGCGGCTATGGCTACACCTTC. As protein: CSVTGSRGYGYTF.

DNA of the CDR3: TGCAGCGTTGGGGTGAACACTGAAGCTTTCTTT. The encoded protein is CSVGVNTEAFF. The V and J genes are TRBV29-1 and TRBJ1-1; D is ambiguous. Trimming took 4 bases from V and 0 from J, leaving 3 bases between them. Germline V gene sequence: CDR1 SQVTM, CDR2 ANQGSEA. The CDR3 has 11 residues.

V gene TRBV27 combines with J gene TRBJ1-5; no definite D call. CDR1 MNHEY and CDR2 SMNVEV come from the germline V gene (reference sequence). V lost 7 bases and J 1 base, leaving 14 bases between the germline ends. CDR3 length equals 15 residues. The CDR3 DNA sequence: TGTGCCAGCAAGGGCGAGGTTATGAGCAATCAGCCCCAGCATTTT. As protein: CASKGEVMSNQPQHF.

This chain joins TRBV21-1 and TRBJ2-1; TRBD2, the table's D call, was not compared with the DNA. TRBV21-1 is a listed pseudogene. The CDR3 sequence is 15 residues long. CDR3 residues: CASSTLAGSYNEQFF. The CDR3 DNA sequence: TGTGCCAGCAGCACCCTAGCGGGGTCCTACAATGAGCAGTTCTTC.

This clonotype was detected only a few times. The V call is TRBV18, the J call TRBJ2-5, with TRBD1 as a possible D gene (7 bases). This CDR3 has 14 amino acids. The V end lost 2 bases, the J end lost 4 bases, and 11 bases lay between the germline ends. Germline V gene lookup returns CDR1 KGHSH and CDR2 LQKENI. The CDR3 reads CASSPSQGGETQYF. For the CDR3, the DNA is TGTGCCAGCTCACCATCTCAGGGGGGAGAGACCCAGTACTTC.

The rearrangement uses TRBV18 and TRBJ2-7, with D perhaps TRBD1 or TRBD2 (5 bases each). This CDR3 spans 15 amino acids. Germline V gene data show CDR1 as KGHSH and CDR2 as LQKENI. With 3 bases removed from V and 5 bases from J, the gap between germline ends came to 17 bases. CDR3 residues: CASSPTHRDRDEQYV. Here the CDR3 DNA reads TGTGCCAGCTCACCGACACACCGGGACCGAGACGAGCAGTACGTC.

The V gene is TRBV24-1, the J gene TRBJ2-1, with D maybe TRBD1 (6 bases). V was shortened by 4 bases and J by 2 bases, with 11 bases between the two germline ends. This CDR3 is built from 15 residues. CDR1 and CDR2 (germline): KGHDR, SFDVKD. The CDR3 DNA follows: TGTGCCACCAGTGACCGGGACACACCCTACAATGAGCAGTTCTTC. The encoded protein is CATSDRDTPYNEQFF.

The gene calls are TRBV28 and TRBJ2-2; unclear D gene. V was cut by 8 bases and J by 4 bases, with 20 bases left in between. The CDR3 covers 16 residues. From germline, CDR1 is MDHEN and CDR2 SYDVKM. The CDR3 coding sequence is TGTGCCAGCGGGTCCCTCGGGCAGCGAGGCACCGGGGAGCTGTTTTTT. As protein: CASGSLGQRGTGELFF.

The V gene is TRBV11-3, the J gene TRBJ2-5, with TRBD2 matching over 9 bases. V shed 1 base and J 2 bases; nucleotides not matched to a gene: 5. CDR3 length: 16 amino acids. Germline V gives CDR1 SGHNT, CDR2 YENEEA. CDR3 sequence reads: CASSLVIAGVQETQYF. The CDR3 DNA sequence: TGTGCCAGCAGCTTAGTTATAGCGGGAGTTCAAGAGACCCAGTACTTC. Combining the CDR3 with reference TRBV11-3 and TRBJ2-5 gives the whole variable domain EAGVVQSPRYKIIEKKQPVAFWCNPISGHNTLYWYLQNLGQGPELLIRYENEEAVDDSQLPKDRFSAERLKGVDSTLKIQPAELGDSAVYLCASSLVIAGVQETQYFGPGTRLLVL.

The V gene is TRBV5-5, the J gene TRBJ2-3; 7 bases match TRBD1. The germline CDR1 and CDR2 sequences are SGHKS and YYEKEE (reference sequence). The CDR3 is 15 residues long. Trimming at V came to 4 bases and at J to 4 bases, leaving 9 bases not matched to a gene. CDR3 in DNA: TGTGCCAGCAGCCCAATAGACAGGGTGGCAGATACGCAGTATTTT. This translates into CASSPIDRVADTQYF.

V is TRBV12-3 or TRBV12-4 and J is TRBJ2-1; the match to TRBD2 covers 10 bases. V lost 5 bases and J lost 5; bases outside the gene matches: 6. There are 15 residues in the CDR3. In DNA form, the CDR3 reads TGTGCCAGCAGTCAAACTAGCGGGATTAACAATGAGCAGTTCTTC. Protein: CASSQTSGINNEQFF.

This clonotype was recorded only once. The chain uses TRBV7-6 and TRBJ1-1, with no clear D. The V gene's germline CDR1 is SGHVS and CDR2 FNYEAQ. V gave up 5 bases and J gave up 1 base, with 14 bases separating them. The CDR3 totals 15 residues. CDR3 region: CASSLSGDPNTEAFF. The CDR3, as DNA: TGTGCCAGCAGCCTTAGTGGAGACCCGAACACTGAAGCTTTCTTT.